These 3 T cell receptor beta chains were sequenced from one sample in a study of shared clonotypes between healthy human individuals (dated by TCRdb to 2020 to 2021). The library was produced with the immunoSEQ multiplex PCR assay. The table was pulled from immuneACCESS by TCRdb, which kept in-frame rearrangements only. Such tables lose some clones; where checked, under half of the loss comes from unresolved V genes, and the rest has no known cause. The sample table holds over a million clones, of which about 84% were seen once. The leading ten clones occupy under 0.8% of the sample. The sequenced material came from memory CD4+ T cells from PBMCs. The cell subset or site label, read with the paper, signifies: CD45RA-negative fraction. The receptors stem from a man aged 18 to 29 in good health. Some clones in this sample may be carry-over from other donors' samples.

V gene TRBV5-1 combines with J gene TRBJ1-3, with D possibly TRBD1 on 6 matching bases. This CDR3 comprises 16 residues. Germline CDR1 and CDR2: SGHRS and YFSETQ. The ends were cut back, 4 bases at V and 4 bases at J, with 18 bases in the middle. The CDR3 region has the DNA TGCGCCAGCAGCGCGGACAGCCCCGCAGGGGGAAACACCATATATTTT. Encoded protein: CASSADSPAGGNTIYF. Together with reference TRBV5-1 and TRBJ1-3, the CDR3 gives the full variable domain: KAGVTQTPRYLIKTRGQQVTLSCSPISGHRSVSWYQQTPGQGLQFLFEYFSETQRNKGNFPGRFSGRQFSNSRSEMNVSTLELGDSALYLCASSADSPAGGNTIYFGEGSWLTVV.

The V call is TRBV18, the J call TRBJ1-5, with D hard to call. The length of the CDR3 is 15 residues. Germline V gene data show CDR1 as KGHSH and CDR2 as LQKENI. V was cut by 0 bases and J by 6 bases, with 12 bases left in between. Written as DNA, the CDR3 is TGTGCCAGCTCACCACCTGGGAGAACGAGTCAGCCCCAGCATTTT. This encodes CASSPPGRTSQPQHF.

This CDR3 is CASSLAWLGNGYTF. The CDR3 bases are TGTGCCAGCAGCTTAGCTTGGTTGGGGAACGGCTACACCTTC. This chain joins TRBV7-2 and TRBJ1-2; D not resolved. The CDR3 covers 14 residues. V was clipped by 0 bases and J by 8 bases, with 13 bases between them. Germline loops: CDR1 SGHTA, CDR2 FQGNSA.